The TCR beta chain described here comes from a study of T-cell reconstitution after alpha-beta-depleted transplantation in children. The study's findings and limits: TCRbeta diversity was high at day 60 in some patients (a result of surviving recipient T cells and thymic progenitors). Diversity and T-cell counts at one year after transplant derived mostly from new T cells. Several hundred graft clones that had expanded were reportedly the source of alpha-beta T cells about two months after transplant.

For TCRbeta, the library was prepared with unique molecular identifiers. From the PCR reads, TCRdb called clonotypes with MiXCR, one entry per CDR3 protein. The sample lists around 200,000 distinct CDR3 sequences, approximately 10% occurring once. Notes on this clonotype: Its specificity is not known. This may come from a read error, since a much larger clone is one base off.

V lost 7 bases to trimming and J lost 8 bases, with 21 bases between them. CDR1 is SGHTA, CDR2 FQGTGA, per germline. The CDR3 covers 15 residues. The source is a child under two years old with acute myeloid leukemia, due to receive a stem cell transplant. This chain links TRBV7-3 with TRBJ2-1; no definite D call. The source was PBMCs, collected before TCRalphabeta/CD19-depleted stem cell transplant. The CDR3 DNA is TGTGCCAGCAACTCGATCGTGGGCCCCGGTCATGAGCAGTTCTTC. Translation: CASNSIVGPGHEQFF. The whole variable domain, remainder taken from reference TRBV7-3 and TRBJ2-1, is GAGVSQTPSNKVTEKGKYVELRCDPISGHTALYWYRQSLGQGPEFLIYFQGTGAADDSGLPNDRFFAVRPEGSVSTLKIQRTERGDSAVYLCASNSIVGPGHEQFFGPGTRLTVL.